This T cell receptor beta chain originates from a study of Graves' ophthalmopathy and Graves' hyperthyroidism. Unmatched junction bases numbered 7, after V lost 1 base and J lost 5 bases. This CDR3 has 15 residues. CDR1 is LNHDA, CDR2 SQIVND, per germline (reference sequence). Enrollment excluded any patients with other autoimmune diseases, uncontrolled infections, pregnancy or lactation. Physicians reached a diagnosis by relying on clinical symptoms, serum thyroxine, TRAb, thyroid ultrasound and orbital computed tomography. RNA served as the template for amplifying TCR beta CDR3 regions. Amplification began with first-round RT-PCR using HTBI primers, then second-round multiplex PCR was performed. TCRdb recomputed calls from the multiplex PCR reads with MiXCR, one row per CDR3 protein. The sample has 600,000 to 700,000 distinct CDR3 sequences, 35% to 45% seen once.

Sequences were obtained from peripheral blood. This clonotype originated in an adult man with Graves' ophthalmopathy. This rearrangement joins TRBV19 to TRBJ2-7; TRBD2 matches at 8 bases. CDR3 nucleotide sequence: TGTGCCAGTAGTATAGCCGGACTAGCAGGGAACGAGCAGTACTTC. The encoded protein is CASSIAGLAGNEQYF.